These 21 T cell receptor beta chains were all obtained from the same sample, sequenced in a study of T-cell reconstitution after alpha-beta-depleted transplantation in children. During its preparation, the TCRbeta library received unique molecular identifiers. MiXCR, run by TCRdb on the PCR reads, gives a single entry per CDR3 protein. The data show approximately 150,000 distinct CDR3 sequences, with around 9% seen just once and 18% held by the top ten. Sequencing was performed on PBMCs, mostly from graft donor cells, taken 180 days after TCRalphabeta/CD19-depleted stem cell transplant. These receptors all stem from a female patient aged 2 to 10 who had a stem cell transplant for congenital amegakaryocytic thrombocytopenia, so the T cells may come from the graft donor.

There are a few counts of this clonotype. The germline gene is not matched at one end of the junction; a read error may be the cause. The V and J genes are TRBV12-3 or TRBV12-4 and TRBJ1-6; tentatively, D is TRBD1 (6 bases). CDR3 size: 15 residues. The CDR3 loop is CASSVGQSYHSPLHF. The DNA of the CDR3 is TGTGCCAGCAGTGTCGGACAGTCCTATCATTCACCCCTCCACTTT.

CDR3 protein: CSARDLQGEELFF. The DNA for the CDR3 is TGCAGTGCTAGAGATTTACAGGGCGAGGAGCTGTTTTTT. The chain recombines TRBV20-1 with TRBJ2-2, with D possibly matching TRBD1 (6 bases). The CDR3 totals 13 residues. Germline V gene lookup returns CDR1 DFQATT and CDR2 SNEGSKA (reference sequence). V dropped 0 bases and J dropped 10 bases, with 12 bases sitting between them.

The chain recombines TRBV6-1 with TRBJ2-7; possible D gene TRBD2, 5 bases. V lost 6 bases and J 2 bases, leaving 14 bases between the germline ends. The CDR3 contains 14 residues. The germline gives CDR1 MNHNS, CDR2 SASEGT. DNA of the CDR3: TGTGCCAGCAGGGTGGAGGTATCAACCTACGAGCAGTACTTC. It yields the protein CASRVEVSTYEQYF.

This clonotype appeared many times. The CDR3: CSARDWEDRGRPLHF. Here the CDR3 DNA reads TGCAGTGCTAGAGATTGGGAAGACAGGGGGAGACCCCTCCACTTT. V gene TRBV20-1 combines with J gene TRBJ1-6; 9 bases are a match to TRBD1. CDR1 DFQATT and CDR2 SNEGSKA come from the germline V gene (reference sequence). J gave up 12 bases and V 0 bases, and 9 bases lay outside the gene matches. The CDR3 consists of 15 residues.

The table lists this clonotype with many counts. This chain connects TRBV5-1 to TRBJ1-2, with TRBD1 as a possible D gene (5 bases). The CDR3 is 14 residues long. Germline V CDR1 and CDR2: SGHRS, YFSETQ. Trimming pared 1 base from V and 7 bases from J, leaving 14 bases between. Here the CDR3 reads CASSLFTGLGGYTF. For the CDR3, the DNA is TGCGCCAGCAGCTTGTTTACAGGCCTGGGTGGCTACACCTTC.

This clonotype has more than one count but fewer than ten. In DNA, the CDR3 is TGTGCCAGCAGCCAAGAAGATATTTCAGCGGGAGGGCCCTACGAGCAGTACTTC. Translating it yields CASSQEDISAGGPYEQYF. The chain uses TRBV4-2 and TRBJ2-7; TRBD2 aligns across 10 bases. Germline V gene lookup returns CDR1 LGHNA and CDR2 YNFKEQ. With V trimmed by 0 bases and J by 2 bases, 10 bases remained unmatched. The CDR3 is 18 amino acids.

This clonotype was seen many times. The rearrangement links TRBV6-5 to TRBJ2-7; 8 bases are a match to TRBD2. The J segment lost 4 bases and the V segment lost 7 bases, leaving 3 bases of the junction unmatched. This CDR3 region has 12 residues. Germline values: CDR1 MNHEY, CDR2 SVGAGI. The CDR3 reads CASKSGGYEQYF. The DNA for the CDR3 is TGTGCCAGCAAGAGCGGGGGTTACGAGCAGTACTTC.

A few counts support this clonotype. The rearrangement joins TRBV10-3 to TRBJ1-2; D ambiguous. Looked up from germline, CDR1 is ENHRY and CDR2 is SYGVKD. The CDR3 covers 11 residues. V was clipped by 10 bases and J by 5 bases, with 11 bases between them. CDR3 residues: CATHEGYGYTF. CDR3 DNA sequence: TGTGCCACCCACGAGGGATATGGCTACACCTTC.

For this clonotype: A read error is possible here, since a much larger clone lies one base away. The chain links TRBV28 to TRBJ2-1; 10 bases map to TRBD2. Germline V gene sequence: CDR1 MDHEN, CDR2 SYDVKM. This CDR3 is 15 amino acids long. The CDR3 sequence is CSSSSQREGKNEQFF. The CDR3 nucleotides are TGTTCCAGCAGTTCACAGCGGGAGGGAAAAAATGAGCAGTTCTTC.

A remark on this clonotype: A much larger clonotype is one base distant, so this may be a read error. V gene TRBV5-1 combines with J gene TRBJ2-1; 8 bases line up with TRBD2. V shed 5 bases and J 5 bases; nucleotides not matched to a gene: 9. This CDR3 has 15 amino acids. CDR1 SGHRS and CDR2 YFSETQ come from the germline V gene. The CDR3 loop reads CASRSSGRGNNEQFF. In DNA form, the CDR3 reads TGCGCCAGCAGATCAAGCGGGAGAGGTAACAATGAGCAGTTCTTC.

This clonotype was found many times. The rearrangement uses TRBV5-1 and TRBJ2-2, with unresolved D. The CDR3 covers 15 residues. Trimming removed 0 bases from V and 6 bases from J, with 12 bases in between. Looked up from germline, CDR1 is SGHRS and CDR2 is YFSETQ. CDR3 DNA: TGCGCCAGCAGCTTGGGGCAGGTCCTACCCGGGGAGCTGTTTTTT. As protein: CASSLGQVLPGELFF. Based on the CDR3 plus reference TRBV5-1 and TRBJ2-2, the full variable domain is KAGVTQTPRYLIKTRGQQVTLSCSPISGHRSVSWYQQTPGQGLQFLFEYFSETQRNKGNFPGRFSGRQFSNSRSEMNVSTLELGDSALYLCASSLGQVLPGELFFGEGSRLTVL.

This clonotype was recorded at least ten times. The chain uses TRBV6-1 and TRBJ2-7; a weak D match, TRBD2 (5 bases). Trimming removed 6 bases at V and 0 bases at J, with 15 bases between. CDR1 and CDR2 from the germline V gene are MNHNS and SASEGT. CDR3 length: 15 amino acids. CDR3: CASRRPGWSSYEQYF. The CDR3 region has the DNA TGTGCCAGCAGACGCCCGGGGTGGAGCTCCTACGAGCAGTACTTC.

This clonotype was recorded many times. The chain links TRBV20-1 to TRBJ2-3; D remains ambiguous. Looked up from germline, CDR1 is DFQATT and CDR2 is SNEGSKA (reference sequence). V lost 6 bases and J lost 9, with 13 bases in between. The length of the CDR3 is 11 residues. The CDR3, as DNA: TGCAGTGCCCCCCAATTAAGAACGCAGTATTTT. Protein: CSAPQLRTQYF.

Many counts were recorded for this clonotype. CDR3: CASSSPRGATDTQYF. The CDR3 DNA reads TGTGCCAGCAGCTCTCCCAGGGGCGCGACAGATACGCAGTATTTT. The chain joins TRBV7-9 to TRBJ2-3; tentatively, D is TRBD1 (6 bases). Germline V gene data show CDR1 as SEHNR and CDR2 as FQNEAQ (reference sequence). This CDR3 is built from 15 residues. V dropped 4 bases and J dropped 3 bases, with 14 bases sitting between them.

At least ten counts were recorded for this clonotype. The chain has TRBV7-9 and TRBJ2-4; D remains ambiguous. CDR3 length: 14 residues. Germline loops: CDR1 SEHNR, CDR2 FQNEAQ (reference sequence). Trimming took off 0 bases at V and 0 bases at J, with 3 bases between the two ends. CDR3 protein: CASSLALAKNIQYF. The CDR3 DNA reads TGTGCCAGCAGCTTAGCGCTAGCCAAAAACATTCAGTACTTC.

This clonotype was counted ten times or more. The V and J genes are TRBV4-1 and TRBJ2-1; tentative D call: TRBD1 (6 bases). The V and J ends lost 1 base and 5 bases respectively, with 21 bases between them. This CDR3 is built from 18 residues. Germline V gene sequence: CDR1 MGHRA, CDR2 YSYEKL. The CDR3 loop reads CASSQVLRGAPLDNEQFF. In DNA, the CDR3 is TGCGCCAGCAGCCAAGTTCTCAGGGGAGCCCCTTTAGACAATGAGCAGTTCTTC.

In this sample, this clonotype turned up many times. The chain links TRBV7-2 to TRBJ2-3; D is perhaps TRBD2 (5 bases). Germline V gene lookup returns CDR1 SGHTA and CDR2 FQGNSA. There are 13 residues in the CDR3. The ends were cut back, 0 bases at V and 8 bases at J, with 9 bases in the middle. In DNA form, the CDR3 reads TGTGCCAGCAGCTTAGCTAAGGGAGCTACGCAGTATTTT. Translated: CASSLAKGATQYF.

At least ten counts were recorded for this clonotype. The gene calls are TRBV28 and TRBJ2-3; 7 positions agree with TRBD1. The V segment lost 6 bases and the J segment 1 base; nucleotides outside the gene matches: 4. The CDR3 consists of 14 residues. Germline values: CDR1 MDHEN, CDR2 SYDVKM. CDR3 DNA sequence: TGTGCCAGCAGCGGCACAGGGGGCACAGATACGCAGTATTTT. Translation gives CASSGTGGTDTQYF.

This clonotype appeared many times. The V call is TRBV29-1, the J call TRBJ2-1; D gene ambiguous. CDR1 is SQVTM, CDR2 ANQGSEA, per germline. The CDR3 loop spans 13 amino acids. Trimming stripped 7 bases from V and 1 base from J, with 11 bases between. As DNA, the CDR3 is TGCAGCGGTATGCGGAGTTCCTACAATGAGCAGTTCTTC. The encoded protein is CSGMRSSYNEQFF.

This clonotype has a count of ten or more. The rearrangement uses TRBV5-4 and TRBJ2-1; D perhaps matches TRBD2 (7 bases). The V gene's germline CDR1 is SGHNT and CDR2 YYREEE (reference sequence). Trimming left V 0 bases short and J 8 bases short, with 15 bases between. The CDR3 extends over 15 amino acids. CDR3 DNA: TGTGCCAGCAGCTTGGACGGGGGGCGAGACCATGAGCAGTTCTTC. Translated, it gives CASSLDGGRDHEQFF.

This clonotype has at least ten counts. The chain is built from TRBV7-2 and TRBJ2-7, with TRBD2 matching 8 bases. The CDR3 has 16 residues. Trimming took 4 bases from V and 4 from J; bases not matched to a gene: 12. The germline gives CDR1 SGHTA, CDR2 FQGNSA. In nucleotides, the CDR3 is TGTGCCAGCAGCTCGGGAGGGCTCGCTAAGAAGTACGAGCAGTACTTC. Amino acids: CASSSGGLAKKYEQYF.